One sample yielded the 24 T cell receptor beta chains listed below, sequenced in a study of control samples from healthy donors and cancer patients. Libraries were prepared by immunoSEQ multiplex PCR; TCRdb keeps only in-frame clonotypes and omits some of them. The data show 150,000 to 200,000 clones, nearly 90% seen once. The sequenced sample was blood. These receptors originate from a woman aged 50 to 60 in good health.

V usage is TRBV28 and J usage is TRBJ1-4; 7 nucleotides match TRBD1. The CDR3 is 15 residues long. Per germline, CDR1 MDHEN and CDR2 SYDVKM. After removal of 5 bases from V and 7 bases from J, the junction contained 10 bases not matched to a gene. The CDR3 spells CASSAPGRGGEKLFF. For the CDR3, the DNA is TGTGCCAGCAGTGCCCCCGGCAGGGGGGGTGAAAAACTGTTTTTT.

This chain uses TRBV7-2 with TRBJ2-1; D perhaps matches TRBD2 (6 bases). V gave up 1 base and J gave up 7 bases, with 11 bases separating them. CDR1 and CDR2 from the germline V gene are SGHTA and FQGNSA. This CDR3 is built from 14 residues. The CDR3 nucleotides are TGTGCCAGCAGCTTAGGGGGAGGCTCGAATGAGCAGTTCTTC. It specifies CASSLGGGSNEQFF.

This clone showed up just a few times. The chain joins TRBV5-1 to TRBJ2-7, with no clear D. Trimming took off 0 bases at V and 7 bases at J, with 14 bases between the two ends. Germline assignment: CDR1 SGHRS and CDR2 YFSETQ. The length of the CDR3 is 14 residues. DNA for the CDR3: TGCGCCAGCAGCTTGGGGCAGCGAGCGTCTGAGCAGTACTTC. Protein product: CASSLGQRASEQYF.

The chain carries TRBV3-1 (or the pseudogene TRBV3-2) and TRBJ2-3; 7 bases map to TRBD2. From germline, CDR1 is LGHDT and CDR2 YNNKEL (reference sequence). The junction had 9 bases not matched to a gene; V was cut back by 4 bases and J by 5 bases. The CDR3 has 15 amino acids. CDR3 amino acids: CASSLRGGGVDTQYF. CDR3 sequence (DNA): TGTGCCAGCAGCCTCAGAGGCGGGGGAGTAGATACGCAGTATTTT.

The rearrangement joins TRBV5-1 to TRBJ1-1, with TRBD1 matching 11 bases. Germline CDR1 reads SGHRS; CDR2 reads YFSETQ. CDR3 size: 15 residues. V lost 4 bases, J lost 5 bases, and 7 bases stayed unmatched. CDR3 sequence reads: CASSMRTGGGTEAFF. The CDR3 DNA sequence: TGCGCCAGCAGCATGAGGACAGGGGGCGGAACTGAAGCTTTCTTT.

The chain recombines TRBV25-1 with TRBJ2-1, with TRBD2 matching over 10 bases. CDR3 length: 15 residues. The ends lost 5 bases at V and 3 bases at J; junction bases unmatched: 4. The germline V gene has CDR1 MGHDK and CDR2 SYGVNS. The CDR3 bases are TGTGCCAGCAGTAAAACTAGCGGGGTCTACAATGAGCAGTTCTTC. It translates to CASSKTSGVYNEQFF.

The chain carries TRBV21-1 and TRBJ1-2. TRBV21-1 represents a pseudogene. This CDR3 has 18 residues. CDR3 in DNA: TGTGCCAGCAGCAAAGGACAGAGCCGGGAAGGTTCTAACTATGGCTACACCTTC. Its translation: CASSKGQSREGSNYGYTF.

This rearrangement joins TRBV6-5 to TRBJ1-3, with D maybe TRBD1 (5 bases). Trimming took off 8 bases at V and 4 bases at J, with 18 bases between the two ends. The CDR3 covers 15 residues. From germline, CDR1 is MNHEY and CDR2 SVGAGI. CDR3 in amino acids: CASGGRSPEGNTIYF. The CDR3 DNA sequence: TGTGCCAGCGGGGGACGGTCTCCGGAGGGAAACACCATATATTTT.

CDR3 residues: CASSLFSPTNEKLFF. The CDR3 DNA is TGTGCCAGCAGTTTATTCTCCCCAACTAATGAAAAACTGTTTTTT. The chain couples TRBV27 to TRBJ1-4; no definite D call. V dropped 1 base and J dropped 0 bases, with 6 bases sitting between them. Germline CDR1 reads MNHEY; CDR2 reads SMNVEV (reference sequence). The CDR3 runs to 15 residues.

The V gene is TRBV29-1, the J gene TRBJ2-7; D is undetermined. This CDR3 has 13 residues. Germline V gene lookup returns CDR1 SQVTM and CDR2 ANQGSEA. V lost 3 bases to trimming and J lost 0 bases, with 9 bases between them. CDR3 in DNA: TGCAGCGTTGACTTGGATAGCTCCTACGAGCAGTACTTC. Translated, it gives CSVDLDSSYEQYF.

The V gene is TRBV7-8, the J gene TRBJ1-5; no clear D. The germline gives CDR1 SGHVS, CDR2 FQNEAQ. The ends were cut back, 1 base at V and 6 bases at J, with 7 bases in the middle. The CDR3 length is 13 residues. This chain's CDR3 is CASSLERGQPQHF. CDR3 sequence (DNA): TGTGCCAGCAGCTTAGAGCGGGGTCAGCCCCAGCATTTT.

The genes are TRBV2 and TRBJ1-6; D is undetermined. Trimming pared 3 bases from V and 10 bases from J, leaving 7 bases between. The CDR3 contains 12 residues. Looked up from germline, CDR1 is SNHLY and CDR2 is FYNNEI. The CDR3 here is CASSDGLSPLHF. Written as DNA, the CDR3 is TGTGCCAGCAGTGACGGACTCTCACCCCTCCACTTT.

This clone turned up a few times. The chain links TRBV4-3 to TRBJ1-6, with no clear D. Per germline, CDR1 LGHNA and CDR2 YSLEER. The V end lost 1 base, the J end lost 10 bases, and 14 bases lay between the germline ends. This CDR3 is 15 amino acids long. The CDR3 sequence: CASSQAPLGASPLHF. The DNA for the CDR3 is TGCGCCAGCAGCCAAGCCCCGTTGGGAGCCTCACCCCTCCACTTT.

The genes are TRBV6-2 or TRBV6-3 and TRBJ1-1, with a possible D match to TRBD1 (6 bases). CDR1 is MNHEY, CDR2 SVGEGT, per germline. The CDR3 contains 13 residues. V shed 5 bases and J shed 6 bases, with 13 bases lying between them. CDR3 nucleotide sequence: TGTGCCAGCAGTCCCCCCAGACAGGCTGAAGCTTTCTTT. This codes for CASSPPRQAEAFF.

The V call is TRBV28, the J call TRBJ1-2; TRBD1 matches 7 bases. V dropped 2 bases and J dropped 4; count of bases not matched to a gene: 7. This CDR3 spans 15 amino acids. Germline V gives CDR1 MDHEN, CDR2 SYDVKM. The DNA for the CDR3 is TGTGCCAGCAGTTTACCCACAGGGGCCGGCTATGGCTACACCTTC. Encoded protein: CASSLPTGAGYGYTF.

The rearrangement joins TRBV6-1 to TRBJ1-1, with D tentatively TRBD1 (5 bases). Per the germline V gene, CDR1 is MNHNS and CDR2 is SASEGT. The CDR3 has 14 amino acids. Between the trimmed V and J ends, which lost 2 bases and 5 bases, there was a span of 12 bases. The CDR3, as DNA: TGTGCCAGCAGTGAACTAGGGGCGGGTACTGAAGCTTTCTTT. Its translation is CASSELGAGTEAFF.

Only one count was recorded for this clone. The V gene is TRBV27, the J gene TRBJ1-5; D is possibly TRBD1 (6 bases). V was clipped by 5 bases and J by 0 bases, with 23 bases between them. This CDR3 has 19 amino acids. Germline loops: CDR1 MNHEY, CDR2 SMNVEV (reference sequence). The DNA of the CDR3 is TGTGCCAGCAGTCCCCTTCCGGGGGGGGCGGGGTATAGCAATCAGCCCCAGCATTTT. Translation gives CASSPLPGGAGYSNQPQHF.

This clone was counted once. CDR3 protein: CASSQDDRGKSYEQYF. Written as DNA, the CDR3 is TGCGCCAGCAGCCAAGACGACAGGGGGAAATCCTACGAGCAGTACTTC. The J gene is TRBJ2-7, the V gene TRBV4-1; TRBD1 agrees at 9 bases. Germline CDR1 reads MGHRA; CDR2 reads YSYEKL. The CDR3 runs to 16 residues. The junction had 4 bases not matched to a gene; V was cut back by 0 bases and J by 1 base.

The CDR3 spells CASRVGTGGRYEQYF. The DNA for the CDR3 is TGTGCCAGTAGGGTCGGGACAGGGGGCCGGTACGAGCAGTACTTC. V gene TRBV19 combines with J gene TRBJ2-7; 12 nucleotides agree with TRBD1. CDR3 length: 15 residues. Per the germline V gene, CDR1 is LNHDA and CDR2 is SQIVND (reference sequence). J gave up 4 bases and V 6 bases, and 7 bases lay outside the gene matches.

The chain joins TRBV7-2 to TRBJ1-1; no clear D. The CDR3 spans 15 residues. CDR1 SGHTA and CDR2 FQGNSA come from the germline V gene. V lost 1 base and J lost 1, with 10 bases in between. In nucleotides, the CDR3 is TGTGCCAGCAGCTTAGTGCAGACCCCGAACACTGAAGCTTTCTTT. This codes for CASSLVQTPNTEAFF.

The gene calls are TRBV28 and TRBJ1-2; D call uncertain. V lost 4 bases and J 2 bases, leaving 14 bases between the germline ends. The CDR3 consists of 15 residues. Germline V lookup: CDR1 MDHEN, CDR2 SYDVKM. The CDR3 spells CASSWVGGGNYGYTF. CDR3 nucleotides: TGTGCCAGCAGTTGGGTCGGTGGAGGGAACTATGGCTACACCTTC.

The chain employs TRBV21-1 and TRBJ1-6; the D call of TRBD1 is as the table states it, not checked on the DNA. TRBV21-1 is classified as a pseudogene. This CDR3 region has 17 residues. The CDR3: CASSKNSDSPKDSPLHF. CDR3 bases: TGTGCCAGCAGCAAGAACTCGGACAGCCCCAAAGATTCACCCCTCCACTTT.

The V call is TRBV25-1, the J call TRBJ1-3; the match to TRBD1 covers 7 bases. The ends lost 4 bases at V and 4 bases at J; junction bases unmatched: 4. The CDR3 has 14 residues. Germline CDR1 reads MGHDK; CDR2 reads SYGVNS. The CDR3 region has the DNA TGTGCCAGCAGTGTACAGGGGATGGGAAACACCATATATTTT. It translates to CASSVQGMGNTIYF.

CDR3 region: CASWTGTFPSSYNEQFF. The CDR3 bases are TGCGCCAGCTGGACCGGGACTTTTCCATCCTCCTACAATGAGCAGTTCTTC. The rearrangement links TRBV10-1 to TRBJ2-1, with a tentative D call TRBD2 (6 bases). The CDR3 contains 17 residues. The germline CDR1 and CDR2 sequences are WNHNN and SYGVQD (reference sequence). The V end was cut by 8 bases, the J end by 0 bases, with 20 bases between.